This is a list of T cell receptor beta chains from one sample in a study of blood T cell repertoires in COVID-19. Some clones are missing from TCRdb's copy, which holds only in-frame ones; the method was immunoSEQ multiplex PCR. The repertoire holds fewer than 100,000 clones, with roughly 88% as singletons. The sequenced sample was peripheral blood. All receptors come from a woman aged 45 to 65 with acute or convalescent COVID-19. Both conserved end residues are part of each CDR3. Each record gives: V gene, D gene, J gene, clone size, CDR3 DNA, CDR3 protein. A D gene is named only where the DNA matches it firmly. Only part of the rows carry a size: once, few, many, or a class if the clone is expanded.

TRBV7-2	.	TRBJ1-3	.	TGTGCCAGCAGCTCCAGTTGGCTCTCTGGAAACACCATATATTTT	CASSSSWLSGNTIYF
TRBV9	.	TRBJ1-1	.	TGTGCCAGCAAGGCACAGCCGAACACTGAAGCTTTCTTT	CASKAQPNTEAFF
TRBV12-3/TRBV12-4	.	TRBJ1-5	.	TGTGCCAGCAGTTTACAGGTTCCCGCCCAGCATTTT	CASSLQVPAQHF
TRBV19	TRBD1	TRBJ2-7	.	TGTGCCAGTAGTGGTTCCGGGACAGGGATATTGTACGAGCAGTACTTC	CASSGSGTGILYEQYF
TRBV12-5	.	TRBJ2-1	few	TGTGCTAGTGGTTTGAATCTGTATGAGCAGTTCTTC	CASGLNLYEQFF
TRBV28	TRBD1	TRBJ2-1	.	TGTGCCAGCAGTTTCGGGGGACAGGGTAAAAATGAGCAGTTCTTC	CASSFGGQGKNEQFF
TRBV19	.	TRBJ2-5	.	TGTGCCAGTAGTATCCTCCCCACCTCGGCTAGCGCCCAAGAGACCCAGTACTTC	CASSILPTSASAQETQYF
TRBV28	TRBD1	TRBJ1-1	.	TGTGCCAGCAGTTCGGACAGGGGGGCTTTCTTT	CASSSDRGAFF
TRBV5-8	TRBD2	TRBJ2-3	few	TGTGCCAGCCCCGGACTAGCGGGCACAGATACGCAGTATTTT	CASPGLAGTDTQYF
TRBV5-6	TRBD2	TRBJ2-7	.	TGTGCCAGCAGCTTGCGCGGGACTAGCGGGAGAGGCGAGCAGTACTTC	CASSLRGTSGRGEQYF
TRBV5-4	.	TRBJ1-2	.	TGTGCCAGCAGCTTGGCCACAAATCCTGGCTACACCTTC	CASSLATNPGYTF
TRBV5-4	.	TRBJ2-7	.	TGTGCCAGCTCAAGGTCGGTGACCGTCCTGGAGGAGCAGTACTTC	CASSRSVTVLEEQYF
TRBV5-1	TRBD2	TRBJ2-1	.	TGCGCCAGCAGCCCAGCGGGGGGCTCCTACAATGAGCAGTTCTTC	CASSPAGGSYNEQFF
TRBV12-2	.	TRBJ2-7	.	TGTGCAAGTCCCCGGGGACTAGCGGGGGGCTACGAGCAGTACTTC	CASPRGLAGGYEQYF
TRBV28	.	TRBJ1-5	.	TGTGCCAGCAGTTTGTTGGGGGGAGGGCAGCCCCAGCATTTT	CASSLLGGGQPQHF
TRBV7-2	TRBD2	TRBJ2-7	.	TGTGCCAGCAGCTCCCAGCCCTCTAGCCCGGGGGGAAGGGCCTACGAGCAGTACTTC	CASSSQPSSPGGRAYEQYF
TRBV7-9	.	TRBJ2-7	.	TGTGCCAGCAGCTTTCCCAGGGCCTCCTACGAGCAGTACTTC	CASSFPRASYEQYF
TRBV5-5	.	TRBJ1-1	.	TGTGCCAGCAGCTTGAGAGAACGAGCTTTCTTT	CASSLRERAFF
TRBV5-1	TRBD2	TRBJ2-2	.	TGCGCCAGCACCTTGACTAGCGGGAGTCGTACCGGGGAGCTGTTTTTT	CASTLTSGSRTGELFF
TRBV5-5	TRBD1	TRBJ1-4	.	TGTGCCAGCAGCACCGAATCGACAGGGCCTAATGAAAAACTGTTTTTT	CASSTESTGPNEKLFF
TRBV3-1/TRBV3-2	TRBD2	TRBJ2-3	.	TGTGCCAGCAGCCAAGATCGTAGCGGGAGCTTGTCAGATACGCAGTATTTT	CASSQDRSGSLSDTQYF
TRBV24-1	.	TRBJ1-1	once	TGTGCCACCAGTGACTATGGGACATCTGAAGCTTTCTTT	CATSDYGTSEAFF
TRBV7-6	TRBD2	TRBJ2-1	.	TGTGCCAGCTCAGGCGGGAGGGCCGTCGATGAGCAGTTCTTC	CASSGGRAVDEQFF
TRBV7-9	.	TRBJ2-3	.	TGTGCCAGCAGCCCCCGACGGGGACTCCGCACAGATACGCAGTATTTT	CASSPRRGLRTDTQYF
TRBV24-1	.	TRBJ1-4	.	TGTGCCACCAGTGATGGCGGCACAACTAATGAAAAACTGTTTTTT	CATSDGGTTNEKLFF
TRBV7-2	TRBD1	TRBJ2-7	few	TGTGCCAGCAGCCGCGGACAGGGGGCGGTATACGAGCAGTACTTC	CASSRGQGAVYEQYF
TRBV27	TRBD2	TRBJ2-7	.	TGTGCCAGCAGCCGTTCTACTAGCGGAAGCTCCTACGAGCAGTACTTC	CASSRSTSGSSYEQYF
TRBV18	.	TRBJ1-2	.	TGTGCCAGCTCACCACTCCCCGACAGGCCCTATGGCTACACCTTC	CASSPLPDRPYGYTF